Below are 15 T cell receptor beta chains sequenced from a single sample in a study of blood T cell repertoires in COVID-19. The table came from immunoSEQ multiplex PCR; TCRdb's copy has only in-frame clones and leaves some out. This table holds over 200,000 clones, roughly 80% found once. Sequenced sample: peripheral blood. These receptors all stem from a human donor in a cohort sampled during active COVID-19.

The V and J genes are TRBV6-6 and TRBJ2-7, with 13 bases aligning to TRBD2. This CDR3 has 15 residues. With 4 bases clipped from V and 7 bases from J, the junction kept 7 bases outside the gene matches. Germline CDR1 and CDR2: MNHNY and SVGAGI (reference sequence). In DNA form, the CDR3 reads TGTGCCAGCAGTTCGATACTAGCGGGAGGGGGAGAGCAGTACTTC. It yields the protein CASSSILAGGGEQYF.

The CDR3 sequence: CASSAVAGAYEQYF. The CDR3, as DNA: TGTGCCAGCAGTGCCGTAGCGGGCGCCTACGAGCAGTACTTC. The chain is built from TRBV28 and TRBJ2-7; 7 bases are shared with TRBD2. V shed 5 bases and J 2 bases; nucleotides not matched to a gene: 6. The germline gives CDR1 MDHEN, CDR2 SYDVKM. The CDR3 has 14 amino acids.

The chain employs TRBV9 and TRBJ1-1; D remains unclear. The CDR3 length is 15 residues. The V gene lost 0 bases and the J gene lost 1 base, with 10 bases spanning the gap. In germline, CDR1 is SGDLS, CDR2 YYNGEE. CDR3 DNA: TGTGCCAGCAGCGTAGGAAACCGAGAGAACACTGAAGCTTTCTTT. Its protein product is CASSVGNRENTEAFF. Drawing the rest from reference TRBV9 and TRBJ1-1, the complete variable domain is DSGVTQTPKHLITATGQRVTLRCSPRSGDLSVYWYQQSLDQGLQFLIQYYNGEERAKGNILERFSAQQFPDLHSELNLSSLELGDSALYFCASSVGNRENTEAFFGQGTRLTVV.

This chain links TRBV5-1 with TRBJ1-1, with a possible D match to TRBD1 (6 bases). V dropped 4 bases and J dropped 2 bases, with 12 bases sitting between them. The CDR3 extends over 14 amino acids. From germline, CDR1 is SGHRS and CDR2 YFSETQ. CDR3 in DNA: TGCGCCAGCAGCACGGGACATCTAAACACTGAAGCTTTCTTT. This codes for CASSTGHLNTEAFF.

The sample holds one count of this clone. The gene calls are TRBV18 and TRBJ2-2, with 7 bases identical to TRBD2. Germline assignment: CDR1 KGHSH and CDR2 LQKENI. This CDR3 region has 16 residues. V was pared by 3 bases and J by 3 bases, with 7 bases of the junction left unmatched. DNA for the CDR3: TGTGCCAGCTCACCGATTCGGACTAGACACACCGGGGAGCTGTTTTTT. Protein product: CASSPIRTRHTGELFF.

The chain is built from TRBV6-2 or TRBV6-3 and TRBJ1-5; 9 bases align to TRBD1. This CDR3 has 16 residues. Germline values: CDR1 MNHEY, CDR2 SVGEGT. The trim removed 5 bases at V and 0 bases at J, leaving 5 bases unmatched. The CDR3 loop reads CASSGWTGASNQPQHF. The CDR3 DNA follows: TGTGCCAGCAGTGGCTGGACAGGGGCTAGCAATCAGCCCCAGCATTTT.

This chain connects TRBV5-1 to TRBJ2-1; maybe TRBD1 (7 bases). V lost 0 bases and J lost 6, with 19 bases in between. This CDR3 is built from 17 residues. The V gene's germline CDR1 is SGHRS and CDR2 YFSETQ. Here the CDR3 reads CASSLALQGGYSNEQFF. CDR3 coding DNA: TGCGCCAGCAGCTTGGCCTTGCAGGGGGGATATTCCAATGAGCAGTTCTTC.

The chain uses TRBV7-9 and TRBJ2-1; 13 nucleotides align to TRBD2. Germline V CDR1 and CDR2: SEHNR, FQNEAQ (reference sequence). The CDR3 has 17 amino acids. The trim removed 5 bases at V and 7 bases at J, leaving 11 bases unmatched. CDR3 loop: CASSIPGTSGIGNEQFF. The CDR3, as DNA: TGTGCCAGCAGCATTCCCGGGACTAGCGGGATTGGGAATGAGCAGTTCTTC. Combining the CDR3 with reference TRBV7-9 and TRBJ2-1 gives the whole variable domain DTGVSQNPRHKITKRGQNVTFRCDPISEHNRLYWYRQTLGQGPEFLTYFQNEAQLEKSRLLSDRFSAERPKGSFSTLEIQRTEQGDSAMYLCASSIPGTSGIGNEQFFGPGTRLTVL.

V usage is TRBV9 and J usage is TRBJ2-1; TRBD2 aligns across 8 bases. The CDR3 totals 14 residues. CDR1 and CDR2 (germline): SGDLS, YYNGEE. The V segment lost 3 bases and the J segment 8 bases; nucleotides outside the gene matches: 7. CDR3 region: CASSAGTRLHEQFF. The CDR3, as DNA: TGTGCCAGCAGCGCCGGGACTAGATTACATGAGCAGTTCTTC.

Turning to this clone: Being one base from a much bigger clone, this may be a read error. V and J are TRBV12-3 or TRBV12-4 and TRBJ2-7; D ambiguous. The V end was cut by 5 bases, the J end by 3 bases, with 5 bases between. This CDR3 comprises 11 residues. CDR3 nucleotide sequence: TGTGCCAGCAGTACCTACTACGAGCAGTACTTC. Protein product: CASSTYYEQYF.

This clone was found a few times. This chain links TRBV5-4 with TRBJ2-7; 8 bases match TRBD1. This CDR3 is 13 amino acids long. CDR1 is SGHNT and CDR2 is YYREEE in the germline V gene (reference sequence). V trimming: 3 bases; J trimming: 3 bases; junction bases outside the gene matches: 2. The CDR3 reads CASSSDRVYEQYF. The CDR3 coding sequence is TGTGCCAGCAGCTCGGACAGGGTCTACGAGCAGTACTTC.

The chain couples TRBV5-1 to TRBJ1-3, with 7 bases aligning to TRBD1. After removal of 4 bases from V and 4 bases from J, the junction contained 5 bases not matched to a gene. This CDR3 contains 14 residues. CDR1 and CDR2 from the germline V gene are SGHRS and YFSETQ. In nucleotides, the CDR3 is TGCGCCAGCAGCCCGGGACAGCCAGGAAACACCATATATTTT. This translates into CASSPGQPGNTIYF.

This clone was found a few times. The chain uses TRBV6-5 and TRBJ1-2, with no clear D. Trimming removed 0 bases at V and 2 bases at J, with 7 bases between. The CDR3 consists of 14 residues. Germline values: CDR1 MNHEY, CDR2 SVGAGI. The CDR3 bases are TGTGCCAGCAGTTACTCACGGCGGAACTATGGCTACACCTTC. This sequence encodes CASSYSRRNYGYTF.

The rearrangement uses TRBV28 and TRBJ2-7, with 7 bases that match TRBD1. Per the germline V gene, CDR1 is MDHEN and CDR2 is SYDVKM. J lost 1 base, V lost 1 base, and 4 bases had no gene match. The length of the CDR3 is 15 residues. In DNA, the CDR3 is TGTGCCAGCAGTTTATACAGGGGACAATCCTACGAGCAGTACTTC. Protein sequence: CASSLYRGQSYEQYF.

This clone was seen a single time. V usage is TRBV18 and J usage is TRBJ2-1; no definite D call. Trimming removed 2 bases at V and 8 bases at J, with 7 bases between. The CDR3 is made up of 12 amino acids. Looked up from germline, CDR1 is KGHSH and CDR2 is LQKENI. The CDR3 here is CASSPEVHEQFF. The CDR3 DNA follows: TGTGCCAGCTCACCAGAGGTTCATGAGCAGTTCTTC.